This TCR beta chain was sequenced in a study of cytomegalovirus exposure and HLA in healthy donors. Study-level results: Analyses of presence/absence relied on an assumption of roughly uniform sequencing depth across donors. The majority of TCR sequences were rare, yet some public TCRs appeared in many donors.

This CDR3 is 13 amino acids long. V lost 5 bases, J lost 6 bases, and 6 bases stayed unmatched. The V gene's germline CDR1 is MNHEY and CDR2 SMNVEV (reference sequence). 60 Vbeta and 13 Jbeta primers were used in PCR. In the authors' workflow: Some 11 million shared chains were among the roughly 80 million unique TCR beta chains that a later analysis counted. Here immunoSEQ multiplex PCR was the method, and the copy in TCRdb shows in-frame clones only, minus some. D and trimming come from the DNA, and the V and J calls and clone size come from that table. The repertoire holds 130,000 to 150,000 clones, with roughly 80% as singletons. This clone appeared a few times. What it binds is unknown.

The sequence was obtained from a woman aged 50 to 60 in good health and CMV-seronegative. This chain uses TRBV27 with TRBJ1-2, with TRBD1 matching 7 bases. The sequenced material came from PBMCs. The CDR3 reads CASSLWTGDGYTF. The DNA for the CDR3 is TGTGCCAGCAGTCTCTGGACAGGAGATGGCTACACCTTC.